This T cell receptor beta chain was found in a study of T cells in Graves' hyperthyroidism and ophthalmopathy. RNA transcripts provided the source from which TCR beta CDR3 regions were amplified. HTBI primers were the set used in a first-round RT-PCR of the TCR CDR3. From the multiplex PCR reads, TCRdb called clonotypes with MiXCR, one entry per CDR3 protein. Among around 34,000 distinct CDR3 sequences listed, 52% were seen once. This clonotype was counted many times. Germline V gene lookup returns CDR1 SEHNR and CDR2 FQNEAQ (reference sequence). This CDR3 contains 14 residues. Between the trimmed V and J ends, which lost 5 bases and 4 bases, there was a span of 12 bases.

The chain has TRBV7-9 and TRBJ1-5; weak D call: TRBD1 (6 bases). The sequenced material came from blood. The sequence was collected from a middle-aged woman with Graves' ophthalmopathy. CDR3 coding DNA: TGTGCCAGCAGCCCAGGGACATTAAATCAGCCCCAGCATTTT. Amino acids: CASSPGTLNQPQHF.